The 6 T cell receptor beta chains in this list originate from one sample, sequenced in a study of cytomegalovirus exposure and HLA in healthy donors. Both 60 Vbeta primers and 13 Jbeta primers went into the PCR. Sequencing was performed with immunoSEQ multiplex PCR; in TCRdb, only in-frame clones are kept and a portion is missing. The data show under 60,000 clones, approximately 75% seen once. The sample consisted of PBMCs. The receptor source for this set is a woman aged 40 to 50 in good health and CMV-seropositive.

This sequence joins TRBV19 and TRBJ1-5, with 8 bases identical to TRBD1. The ends lost 10 bases at V and 3 bases at J; junction bases unmatched: 5. Germline V gene data show CDR1 as LNHDA and CDR2 as SQIVND (reference sequence). The CDR3 length is 13 residues. DNA of the CDR3: TGTGCCACCAGGGACAGGCTCAATCAGCCCCAGCATTTT. Translating gives CATRDRLNQPQHF.

The DNA of the CDR3 is TGCAGCGTTGTGCGGGCGGACACTGAAGCTTTCTTT. Amino acids: CSVVRADTEAFF. The chain combines TRBV29-1 with TRBJ1-1; no firm D call. Germline V gene data show CDR1 as SQVTM and CDR2 as ANQGSEA. With 4 bases removed from V and 3 bases from J, the gap between germline ends came to 9 bases. The length of the CDR3 is 12 residues.

V is TRBV7-9 and J is TRBJ1-1; 8 nucleotides line up with TRBD1. The CDR3 extends over 19 amino acids. Per the germline V gene, CDR1 is SEHNR and CDR2 is FQNEAQ (reference sequence). The V and J ends lost 4 bases and 1 base, in that order; junction bases with no gene match: 17. The CDR3 spells CASSSLKIPGTGANTEAFF. The CDR3 coding sequence is TGTGCCAGCAGCTCTCTCAAAATCCCAGGGACAGGAGCGAACACTGAAGCTTTCTTT.

This sequence joins TRBV27 and TRBJ1-2; perhaps TRBD1 as D (5 bases). There are 14 residues in the CDR3. The V gene lost 6 bases and the J gene lost 4 bases, with 15 bases spanning the gap. From germline, CDR1 is MNHEY and CDR2 SMNVEV (reference sequence). CDR3 sequence: CASRAPQGTYGYTF. The CDR3 DNA sequence: TGTGCCAGCAGGGCCCCGCAGGGAACCTATGGCTACACCTTC.

The J gene is TRBJ1-2, the V gene TRBV29-1, with D unresolved. CDR1 SQVTM and CDR2 ANQGSEA come from the germline V gene. V was shortened by 4 bases and J by 4 bases, with 10 bases between the two germline ends. The CDR3 spans 12 residues. The CDR3 loop is CSVVGQVYGYTF. CDR3 in DNA: TGCAGCGTTGTAGGTCAGGTCTATGGCTACACCTTC.

The chain employs TRBV7-8 and TRBJ1-2; possibly TRBD1 for D (6 bases). CDR3 length: 14 amino acids. Germline CDR1 SGHVS, CDR2 FQNEAQ. The germline V and J ends were trimmed by 7 bases and 7 bases, with 19 bases remaining between them. The CDR3 loop is CASTTVRGARGYTF. In DNA form, the CDR3 reads TGTGCCAGCACGACGGTCAGGGGAGCACGTGGCTACACCTTC.